This T cell receptor beta chain was sequenced in a study of siplizumab effects on memory and regulatory T cells. General study findings and limits: Unstimulated subsets captured only a minor fraction of alloreactive clones. Some alloreactive sequences were traceable to unstimulated CD4+ memory cells, and siplizumab significantly reduced them. Roughly 75-96% of proliferating CD4+ or CD8+ clones defied assignment to a naive or memory phenotype.

Regarding this clone: Antigen specificity is unknown.

Generated by immunoSEQ multiplex PCR, the TCRdb table keeps only in-frame clones and is missing some. The table shows 65,000 to 70,000 clones, with about 90% occurring only once. Sequences were obtained from Tregs sorted from blood. This TCR derives from a human donor in good health.

CDR3 DNA sequence: TGTGCCAGCAGTGAAAGATCAGGCAGGGAGGGCAATCAGCCCCAGCATTTT. Its protein product is CASSERSGREGNQPQHF. The rearrangement links TRBV6-1 to TRBJ1-5, with a possible D match to TRBD1 (5 bases). V was clipped by 2 bases and J by 2 bases, with 16 bases between them. The CDR3 spans 17 residues. Germline assignment: CDR1 MNHNS and CDR2 SASEGT.